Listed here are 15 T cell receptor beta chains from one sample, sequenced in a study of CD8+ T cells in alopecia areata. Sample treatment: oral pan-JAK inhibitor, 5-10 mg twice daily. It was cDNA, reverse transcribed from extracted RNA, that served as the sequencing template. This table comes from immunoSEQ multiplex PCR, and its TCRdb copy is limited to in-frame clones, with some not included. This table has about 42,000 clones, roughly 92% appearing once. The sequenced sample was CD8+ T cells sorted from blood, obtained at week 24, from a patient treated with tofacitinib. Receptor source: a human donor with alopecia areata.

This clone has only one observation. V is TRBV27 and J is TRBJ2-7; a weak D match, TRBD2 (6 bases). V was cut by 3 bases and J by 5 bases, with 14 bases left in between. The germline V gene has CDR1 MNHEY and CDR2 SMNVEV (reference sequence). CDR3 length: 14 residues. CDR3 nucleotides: TGTGCCAGCAGTTTTTTCGACGGGAGCGACGAGCAGTACTTC. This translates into CASSFFDGSDEQYF.

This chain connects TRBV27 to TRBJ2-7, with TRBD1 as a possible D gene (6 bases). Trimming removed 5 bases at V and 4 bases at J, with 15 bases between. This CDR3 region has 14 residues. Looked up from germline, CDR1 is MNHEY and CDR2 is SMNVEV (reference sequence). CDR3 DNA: TGTGCCAGCAGTCTGAGAATACAGGGTTACGAGCAGTACTTC. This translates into CASSLRIQGYEQYF.

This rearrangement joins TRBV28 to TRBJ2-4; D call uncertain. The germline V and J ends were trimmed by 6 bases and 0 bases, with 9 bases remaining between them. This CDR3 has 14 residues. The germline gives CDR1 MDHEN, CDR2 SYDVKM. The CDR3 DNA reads TGTGCCAGCAGCCCCGACGGAGCCAAAAACATTCAGTACTTC. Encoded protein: CASSPDGAKNIQYF.

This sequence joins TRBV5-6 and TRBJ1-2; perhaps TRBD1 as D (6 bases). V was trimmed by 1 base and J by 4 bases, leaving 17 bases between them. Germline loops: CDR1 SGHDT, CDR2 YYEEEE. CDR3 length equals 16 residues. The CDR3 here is CASSLRRAGDTYGYTF. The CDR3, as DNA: TGTGCCAGCAGCTTGAGGAGGGCAGGGGATACCTATGGCTACACCTTC.

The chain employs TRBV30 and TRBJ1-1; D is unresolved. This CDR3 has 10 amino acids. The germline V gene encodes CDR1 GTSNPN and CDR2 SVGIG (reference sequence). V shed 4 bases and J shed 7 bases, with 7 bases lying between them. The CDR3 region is CAWNAGEAFF. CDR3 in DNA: TGTGCCTGGAATGCAGGTGAAGCTTTCTTT.

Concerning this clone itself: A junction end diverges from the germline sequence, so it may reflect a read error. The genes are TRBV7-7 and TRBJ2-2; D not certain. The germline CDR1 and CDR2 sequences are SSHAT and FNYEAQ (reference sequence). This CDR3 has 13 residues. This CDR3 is CASSPGAGGELFF. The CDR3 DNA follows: TGTGCTAGCAGCCCCGGAGCTGGCGGGGAGCTGTTTTTT.

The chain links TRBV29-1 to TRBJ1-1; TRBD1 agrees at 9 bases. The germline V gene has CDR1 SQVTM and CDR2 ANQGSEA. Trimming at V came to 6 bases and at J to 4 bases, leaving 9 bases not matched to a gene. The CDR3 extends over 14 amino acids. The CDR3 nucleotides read TGCAGCGTCATACCGGGACAGGGCGTCACTGAAGCTTTCTTT. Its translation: CSVIPGQGVTEAFF.

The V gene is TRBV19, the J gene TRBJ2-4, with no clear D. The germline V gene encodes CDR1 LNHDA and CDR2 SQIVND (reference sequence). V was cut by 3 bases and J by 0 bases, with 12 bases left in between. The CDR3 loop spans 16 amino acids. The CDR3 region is CASSIKLKSAKNIQYF. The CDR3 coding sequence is TGTGCCAGTAGTATCAAGCTTAAATCAGCCAAAAACATTCAGTACTTC.

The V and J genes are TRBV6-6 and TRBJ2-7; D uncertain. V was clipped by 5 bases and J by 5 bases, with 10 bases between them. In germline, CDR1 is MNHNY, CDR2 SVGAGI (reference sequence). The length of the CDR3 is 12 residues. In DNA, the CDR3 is TGTGCCAGCAGTGGGCCGGTCGACGAGCAGTACTTC. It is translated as CASSGPVDEQYF.

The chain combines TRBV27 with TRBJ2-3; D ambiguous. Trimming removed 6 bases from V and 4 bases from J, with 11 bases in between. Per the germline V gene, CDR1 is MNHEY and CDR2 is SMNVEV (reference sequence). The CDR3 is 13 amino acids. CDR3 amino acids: CASSLLEADTQYF. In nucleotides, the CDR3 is TGTGCCAGCAGCCTTCTAGAAGCAGATACGCAGTATTTT.

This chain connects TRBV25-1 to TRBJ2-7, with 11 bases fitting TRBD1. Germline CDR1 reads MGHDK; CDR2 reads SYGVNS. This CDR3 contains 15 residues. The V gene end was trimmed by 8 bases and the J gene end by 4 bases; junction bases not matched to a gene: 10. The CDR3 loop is CASVDEGTGGYEQYF. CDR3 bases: TGTGCCAGCGTTGACGAGGGGACAGGGGGTTACGAGCAGTACTTC.

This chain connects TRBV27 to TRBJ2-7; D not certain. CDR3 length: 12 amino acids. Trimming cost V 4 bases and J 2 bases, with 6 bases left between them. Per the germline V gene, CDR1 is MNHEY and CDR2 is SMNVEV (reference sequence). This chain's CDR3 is CASSSAAYEQYF. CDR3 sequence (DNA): TGTGCCAGCAGTTCTGCAGCCTACGAGCAGTACTTC.

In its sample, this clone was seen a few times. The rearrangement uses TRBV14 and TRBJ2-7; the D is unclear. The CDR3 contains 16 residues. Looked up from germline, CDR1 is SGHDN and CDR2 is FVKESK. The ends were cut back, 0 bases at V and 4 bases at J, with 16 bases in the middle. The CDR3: CASSQDLVAPQYEQYF. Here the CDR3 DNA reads TGTGCCAGCAGCCAAGATCTTGTCGCACCGCAATACGAGCAGTACTTC.

The CDR3 region is CASSSLTDTQYF. The DNA for the CDR3 is TGTGCCAGCAGTTCCCTCACAGATACGCAGTATTTT. The chain carries TRBV6-9 and TRBJ2-3; no clear D gene. From germline, CDR1 is MNHGY and CDR2 SVAAGI. V lost 4 bases, J lost 2 bases, and 4 bases lay in between. The CDR3 covers 12 residues.

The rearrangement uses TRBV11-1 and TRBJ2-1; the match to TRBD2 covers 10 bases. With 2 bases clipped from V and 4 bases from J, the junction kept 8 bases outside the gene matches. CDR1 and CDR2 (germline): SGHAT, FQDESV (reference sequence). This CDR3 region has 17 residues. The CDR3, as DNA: TGTGCCAGCAGCTTAAGAAGCGGGGGGGCTCAGTACAATGAGCAGTTCTTC. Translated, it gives CASSLRSGGAQYNEQFF.